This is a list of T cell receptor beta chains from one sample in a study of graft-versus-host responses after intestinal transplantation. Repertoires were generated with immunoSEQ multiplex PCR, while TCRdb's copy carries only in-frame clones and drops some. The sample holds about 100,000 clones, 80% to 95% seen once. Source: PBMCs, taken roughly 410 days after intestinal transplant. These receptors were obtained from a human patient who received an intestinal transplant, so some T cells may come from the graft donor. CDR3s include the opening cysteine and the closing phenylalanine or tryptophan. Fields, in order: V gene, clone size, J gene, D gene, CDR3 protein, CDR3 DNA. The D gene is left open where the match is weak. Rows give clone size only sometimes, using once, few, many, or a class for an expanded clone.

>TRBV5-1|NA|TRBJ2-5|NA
CASSLEVRETQYF
TGCGCCAGCAGCTTGGAGGTGAGAGAGACCCAGTACTTC
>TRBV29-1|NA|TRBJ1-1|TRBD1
CSVEDDREVTEAFF
TGCAGCGTTGAAGATGACAGGGAGGTGACTGAAGCTTTCTTT
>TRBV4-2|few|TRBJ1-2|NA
CASSQEPANYGYTF
TGTGCCAGCAGCCAAGAGCCGGCCAACTATGGCTACACCTTC
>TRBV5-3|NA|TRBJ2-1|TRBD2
CARSLGLAGGHNEQFF
TGTGCCAGAAGCTTGGGGCTAGCGGGGGGGCACAATGAGCAGTTCTTC
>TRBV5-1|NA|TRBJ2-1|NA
CASTLSRPGHTGKTYSYNEQFF
TGCGCCAGCACCTTATCCCGACCGGGACACACAGGAAAAACCTATTCCTACAATGAGCAGTTCTTC
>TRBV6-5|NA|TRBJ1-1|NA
CATTTKGTEAFF
TGTGCCACCACCACGAAGGGCACTGAAGCTTTCTTT
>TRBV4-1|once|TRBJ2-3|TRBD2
CASSQDGGGADTQYF
TGCGCCAGCAGCCAAGACGGCGGGGGGGCAGATACGCAGTATTTT
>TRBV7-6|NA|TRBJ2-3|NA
CASSLATRSTDTQYF
TGTGCCAGCAGCTTAGCGACTAGATCCACAGATACGCAGTATTTT
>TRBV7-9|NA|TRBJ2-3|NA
CASSWATDTQYF
TGTGCCAGCAGCTGGGCCACAGATACGCAGTATTTT
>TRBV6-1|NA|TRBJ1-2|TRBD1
CASMDRVVGYTF
TGTGCCAGCATGGACAGGGTGGTTGGCTACACCTTC
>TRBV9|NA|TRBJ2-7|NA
CASSGSQGREQYF
TGTGCCAGCAGCGGATCTCAGGGGCGAGAGCAGTACTTC
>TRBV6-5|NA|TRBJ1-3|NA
CASSPGPNPGNTIYF
TGTGCCAGCTCCCCCGGACCCAATCCTGGAAACACCATATATTTT
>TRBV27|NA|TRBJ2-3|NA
CASSLSASTDTQYF
TGTGCCAGCAGTTTATCGGCTAGCACAGATACGCAGTATTTT
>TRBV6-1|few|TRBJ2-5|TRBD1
CASSESDRGPETQYF
TGTGCCAGCAGTGAAAGCGACAGGGGGCCAGAGACCCAGTACTTC
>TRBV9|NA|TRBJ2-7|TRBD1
CASSTTGDPYEQYF
TGTGCCAGCAGCACAACAGGGGACCCCTACGAGCAGTACTTC
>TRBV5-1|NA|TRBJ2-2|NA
CASSGRDINTGELFF
TGCGCCAGCAGCGGCCGGGACATTAACACCGGGGAGCTGTTTTTT
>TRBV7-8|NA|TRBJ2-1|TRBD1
CASSFKTGTGVTYNEQFF
TGTGCCAGCAGCTTTAAAACCGGGACAGGGGTAACCTACAATGAGCAGTTCTTC
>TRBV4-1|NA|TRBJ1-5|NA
CASSQDRSDQPQHF
TGCGCCAGCAGCCAAGATCGGTCGGATCAGCCCCAGCATTTT
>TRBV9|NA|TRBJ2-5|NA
CASRRDSRSETQYF
TGTGCCAGCCGGAGAGACAGCCGGTCGGAGACCCAGTACTTC
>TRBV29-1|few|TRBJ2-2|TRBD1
CSVVGGLTGELFF
TGCAGCGTTGTAGGGGGCCTGACCGGGGAGCTGTTTTTT
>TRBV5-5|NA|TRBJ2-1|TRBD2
CASSSGGFYNEQFF
TGTGCCAGCAGCTCGGGGGGTTTCTACAATGAGCAGTTCTTC
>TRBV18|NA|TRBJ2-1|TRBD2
CASSPGRRGDEQFF
TGTGCCAGCTCCCCAGGTCGACGGGGGGATGAGCAGTTCTTC
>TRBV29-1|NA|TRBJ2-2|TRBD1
CSVEDRQGAGELFF
TGCAGCGTTGAAGATCGCCAGGGGGCGGGGGAGCTGTTTTTT
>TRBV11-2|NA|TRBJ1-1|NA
CASSLRTNTEAFF
TGTGCCAGCAGCTTAAGGACGAACACTGAAGCTTTCTTT
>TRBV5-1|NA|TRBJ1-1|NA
CASSPGVSEAFF
TGCGCCAGCAGCCCTGGAGTTTCGGAAGCTTTCTTT
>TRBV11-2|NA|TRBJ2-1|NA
CASSLDLLPRNNEQFF
TGTGCCAGCAGCTTAGATCTGTTACCGCGAAACAATGAGCAGTTCTTC
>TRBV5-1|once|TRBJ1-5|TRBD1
CASSPETGQNQPQHF
TGCGCCAGCAGCCCCGAGACAGGGCAAAATCAGCCCCAGCATTTT
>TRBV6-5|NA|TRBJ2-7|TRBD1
CASSPGQGYYEQYF
TGTGCCAGCAGTCCCGGACAGGGGTACTACGAGCAGTACTTC
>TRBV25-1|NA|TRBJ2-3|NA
CASSTPRGGLKDTQYF
TGTGCCAGCAGTACCCCTCGCGGGGGCCTCAAAGATACGCAGTATTTT
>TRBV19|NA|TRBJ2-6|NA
CASSRSGANVLTF
TGTGCCAGTAGTCGGTCCGGGGCCAACGTCCTGACTTTC
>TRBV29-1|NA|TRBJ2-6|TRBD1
CSVEDPEQGALGANVLTF
TGCAGCGTTGAAGACCCAGAGCAGGGGGCGCTGGGGGCCAACGTCCTGACTTTC
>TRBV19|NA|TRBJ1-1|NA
CASSRGGAEAFF
TGTGCCAGTAGCCGGGGGGGCGCTGAAGCTTTCTTT
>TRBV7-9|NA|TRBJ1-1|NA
CASSLEGAGTEAFF
TGTGCCAGCAGCTTAGAAGGGGCGGGCACTGAAGCTTTCTTT
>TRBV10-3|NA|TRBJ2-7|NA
CAISQGTYEQYF
TGTGCCATCAGTCAGGGTACCTACGAGCAGTACTTC
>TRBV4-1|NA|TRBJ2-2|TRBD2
CASSRLAGGYTGELFF
TGCGCCAGCAGCCGCCTCGCCGGGGGGTACACCGGGGAGCTGTTTTTT
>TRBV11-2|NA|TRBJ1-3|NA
CASSSVLAGNTIYF
TGTGCCAGCAGCTCAGTGTTGGCTGGAAACACCATATATTTT
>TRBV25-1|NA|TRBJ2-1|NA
CASSELGGHNEQFF
TGTGCCAGCAGTGAATTAGGGGGTCACAATGAGCAGTTCTTC
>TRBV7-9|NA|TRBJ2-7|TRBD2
CASSFTGGEQYF
TGTGCCAGCAGCTTTACGGGAGGCGAGCAGTACTTC
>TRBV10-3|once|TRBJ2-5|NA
CAISGSPRETQYF
TGTGCCATCAGTGGGAGTCCCAGGGAGACCCAGTACTTC
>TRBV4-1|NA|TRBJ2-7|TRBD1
CASSQAAGGAYEQYF
TGCGCCAGCAGCCAAGCGGCAGGGGGCGCGTACGAGCAGTACTTC
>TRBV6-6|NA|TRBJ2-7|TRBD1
CASSYGTGKRYEQYF
TGTGCCAGCAGTTACGGGACAGGGAAGCGCTACGAGCAGTACTTC
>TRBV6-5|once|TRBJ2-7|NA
CASSRDGAYEQYF
TGTGCCAGCAGTCGGGACGGGGCCTACGAGCAGTACTTC
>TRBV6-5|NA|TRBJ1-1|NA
CASHNGAEAFF
TGTGCCAGCCATAACGGGGCTGAAGCTTTCTTT